The present T cell receptor (beta chain) was sequenced within a study of identical twins (dated by TCRdb to the mid-2010s). Context from the whole study: To test whether fetal clonotypes persist, this study deep-sequenced TCR alpha and beta repertoires from monozygotic twins, from unrelated adults of various ages, and from cord blood. Replicate twin experiments were performed at different times using different library preparation protocols to rule out contamination. What the authors observed across the whole study: Fewer insertions were carried by abundant cord blood beta clonotypes; a weaker similar trend was observed in young adult naive repertoires, while no such trend was observed in memory repertoires. In monozygotic twins, out-of-frame TCR alpha sharing was systematically underestimated by recombination models, although the models agreed with sharing between unrelated individuals. Invariant T cells such as MAIT and iNKT could partly confound zero-insertion analyses, although diverse VJ usage argued against such confounding for most clonotypes. Compared with coincidental sharing between unrelated individuals, out-of-frame TCR alpha sequences shared between twins showed an excess of sequences with low generation probability. In beta out-of-frame sequences, excess twin sharing was weaker, because having fewer shared sequences lowered the signal-to-noise ratio. Because the same donors could not be followed over many years, the conclusions relied on cross-sectional statistical analysis.

Library generation was performed with 5' RACE. TCRdb shows the sequencer as Illumina HiSeq 2000. Template switching introduced a universal primer binding site; the final cDNA contained a unique molecular identifier, enabling accurate counting of TCR cDNA molecules. Specific primers in the conserved constant-segment region were used to synthesize first-strand cDNA for the TCR alpha and beta chains. To control for contamination, each cDNA library was double barcoded with a SMART-Mk sample barcode plus Illumina barcodes. TruSeq adapter sequences along with Illumina sample barcodes were introduced in two successive PCR steps. The Illumina HiSeq platform was used with custom primers to sequence TCR alpha and beta cDNA libraries. The original methods were these. MiGEC was used to process raw reads and extract unique molecular identifiers, and MiXCR was used to find CDR3 positions. For each individual, recombination models were inferred using an EM algorithm with the repgenHMM and IGoR tools. The tcR package in R was used for shared clonotype analysis, with sharing normalized by the product of cloneset sizes. Out-of-frame nonproductive sequences were analyzed to study raw recombination free of thymic and clonal selection effects. The public reads were reanalyzed by TCRdb: fastp trimming at Q25, MiXCR alignment, in-frame beta chains only. For every CDR3 protein sequence, its rows merge into one entry that carries the most common genes and DNA. These V and J calls are TCRdb output, not the study's own analysis. The sample records about 470,000 distinct CDR3 sequences, 20% to 25% of which are singletons. The ten largest clones represent just under 3% of the sample.

This clonotype showed up just a few times. This clone's antigen is unknown. Base qualities are not recorded, but no much larger clone differs from it by a single base. Every donor in the study was a healthy Caucasian. The twin cohort comprised three pairs of female monozygotic twins, all aged roughly 18 to 29 years. CD4+ and CD8+ T cell populations were isolated with positive isolation kits from Invitrogen. V trim: 3 bases; J trim: 2 bases; unmatched bases: 5. CDR1 and CDR2 are read off the germline V gene (reference sequence) as DFQATT and SNEGSKA. The CDR3 runs 14 amino acids, cysteine and phenylalanine included. The sequence is cut down to CDR3 DNA, 42 bases in frame from base 1. These data were also reused for a study on T cells expressing NK-cell markers. As described in the second report: TCR beta-chain repertoires were profiled in sorted CD3+CD56+NKG2C+, CD3+CD56+NKG2C- and CD3+CD56-NKG2C+ T-cell subsets from roughly eight donors. Seven of the eight sequenced donors were HCMV-seropositive and one was HCMV-seronegative. To restrict sorting to alphabetaTCR-expressing T cells, an anti-gammadeltaTCR antibody was added in several experiments. In more than five donors, the dominant CD3+CD56+NKG2C+ clonotypes were found to rank among the top 10 CD8+ clonotypes and to make up about 1.0-7.0% of CD8+ T cells. Those dominant clonotypes were again the most abundant among CD3+CD56-NKG2C+ cells in four donors, at roughly 25-60.1%. It remained unclear whether the expanded NKG2C-expressing T cell clones were specific for HCMV antigens. Randomly selected healthy volunteers, three men and five women, were used as the eight sequenced donors. To determine HCMV serostatus, a commercial ELISA kit was used to detect HCMV-specific IgG in serum. Reads were demultiplexed and grouped by UMI with MIGEC, and clonotypes were assembled and quantified with MiTCR. To remove erroneous sequences, TCR cDNA sequences were retained only when supported by two or more reads. The tcR package was used for downstream repertoire analysis, and clonotypes were matched between fractions using CDR3 nucleotide sequence together with V segment. VDJmatch was used to annotate antigen specificity against VDJdb, with one amino acid substitution in CDR3 permitted.

The source of this sequence is a woman in her late teens or twenties in good health. Sequenced input: CD4+ T cells sorted from blood. The rearrangement combines TRBV20-1 with TRBJ2-7; 9 central nucleotides agree with TRBD2. The nucleotide sequence is TGCAGTGCTAGTGGTGGCGGGAGGGCCTACGAGCAGTACTTC. Translated, it reads CSASGGGRAYEQYF.